The T cell receptor beta chain described here comes from a study of resident and recirculating memory T cells in vitiligo. Looking at the study overall: Samples were epidermis from two lesional and two nonlesional sites, plus PBMCs.

V was clipped by 6 bases and J by 1 base; unmatched bases: 7. CDR1 and CDR2 from the germline V gene are LGHNT and FRNRAP. The CDR3 runs 16 residues. Patients who had received treatment within the previous three months were excluded. Notes on this clone: Its antigen is not identified.

Libraries were prepared by immunoSEQ multiplex PCR; TCRdb keeps only in-frame clonotypes and omits some of them. The sample has 40,000 to 50,000 clones, around 90% seen once. Study results and limitations: Clonality differed among vitiligo lesions, with no unique dominant clone.

Input material: blood. The TCR sequence derives from a male donor with vitiligo. The V and J genes are TRBV12-5 and TRBJ2-3; 10 positions agree with TRBD2. The CDR3 DNA reads as TGTGCTAGTGGCACTACGGGGACTAGCGGCACAGATACGCAGTATTTT. Protein sequence: CASGTTGTSGTDTQYF. Using reference TRBV12-5 and TRBJ2-3 for the parts outside the CDR3, the full variable domain is DARVTQTPRHKVTEMGQEVTMRCQPILGHNTVFWYRQTMMQGLELLAYFRNRAPLDDSGMPKDRFSAEMPDATLATLKIQPSEPRDSAVYFCASGTTGTSGTDTQYFGPGTRLTVL.